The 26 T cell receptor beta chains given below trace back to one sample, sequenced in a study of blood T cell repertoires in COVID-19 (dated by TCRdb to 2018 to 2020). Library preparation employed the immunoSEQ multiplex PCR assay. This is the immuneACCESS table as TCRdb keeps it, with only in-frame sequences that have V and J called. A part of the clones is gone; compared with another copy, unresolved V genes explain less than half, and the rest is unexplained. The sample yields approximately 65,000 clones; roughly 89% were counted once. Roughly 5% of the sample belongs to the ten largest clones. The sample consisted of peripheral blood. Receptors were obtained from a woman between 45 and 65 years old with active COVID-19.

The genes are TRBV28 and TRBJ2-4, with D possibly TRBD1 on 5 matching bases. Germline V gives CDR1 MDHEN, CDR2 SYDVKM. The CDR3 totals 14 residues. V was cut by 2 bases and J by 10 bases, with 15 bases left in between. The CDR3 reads CASSLRQPIHIQYF. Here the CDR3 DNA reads TGTGCCAGCAGTTTAAGACAGCCCATTCATATTCAGTACTTC.

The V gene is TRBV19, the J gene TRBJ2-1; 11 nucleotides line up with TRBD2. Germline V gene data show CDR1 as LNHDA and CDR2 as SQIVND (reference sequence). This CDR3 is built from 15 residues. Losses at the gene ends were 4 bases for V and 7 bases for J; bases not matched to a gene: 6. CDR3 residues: CASSTPSGRKNEQFF. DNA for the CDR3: TGTGCCAGTAGTACCCCTAGCGGGAGGAAGAATGAGCAGTTCTTC.

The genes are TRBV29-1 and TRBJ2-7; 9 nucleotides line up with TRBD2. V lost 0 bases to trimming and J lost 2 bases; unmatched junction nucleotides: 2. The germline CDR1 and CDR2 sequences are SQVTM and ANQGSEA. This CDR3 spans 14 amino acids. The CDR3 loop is CSVEERGGTYEQYF. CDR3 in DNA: TGCAGCGTTGAAGAGCGGGGGGGGACCTACGAGCAGTACTTC.

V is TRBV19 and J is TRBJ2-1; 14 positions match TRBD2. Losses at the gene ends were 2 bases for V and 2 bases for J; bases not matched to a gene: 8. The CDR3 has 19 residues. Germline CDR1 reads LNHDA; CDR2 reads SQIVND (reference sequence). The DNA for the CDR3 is TGTGCCAGTAGTATATCGGGACTAGCGGGAGTCCGGCCCTACAATGAGCAGTTCTTC. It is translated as CASSISGLAGVRPYNEQFF. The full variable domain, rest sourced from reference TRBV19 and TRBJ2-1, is DGGITQSPKYLFRKEGQNVTLSCEQNLNHDAMYWYRQDPGQGLRLIYYSQIVNDFQKGDIAEGYSVSREKKESFPLTVTSAQKNPTAFYLCASSISGLAGVRPYNEQFFGPGTRLTVL.

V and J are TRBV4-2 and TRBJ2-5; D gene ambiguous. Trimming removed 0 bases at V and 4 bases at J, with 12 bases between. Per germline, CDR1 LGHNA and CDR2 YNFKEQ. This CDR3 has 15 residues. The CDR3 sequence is CASSQDGDLLETQYF. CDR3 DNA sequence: TGTGCCAGCAGCCAAGATGGAGACCTATTAGAGACCCAGTACTTC.

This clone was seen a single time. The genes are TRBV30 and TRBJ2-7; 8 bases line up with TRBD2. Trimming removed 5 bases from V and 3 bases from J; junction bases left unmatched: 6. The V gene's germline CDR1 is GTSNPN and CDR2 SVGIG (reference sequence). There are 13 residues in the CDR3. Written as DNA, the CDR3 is TGTGCCTGGGCAACTAGCGGCATCTACGAGCAGTACTTC. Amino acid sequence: CAWATSGIYEQYF. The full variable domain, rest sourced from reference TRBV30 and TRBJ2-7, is SQTIHQWPATLVQPVGSPLSLECTVEGTSNPNLYWYRQAAGRGLQLLFYSVGIGQISSEVPQNLSASRPQDRQFILSSKKLLLSDSGFYLCAWATSGIYEQYFGPGTRLTVT.

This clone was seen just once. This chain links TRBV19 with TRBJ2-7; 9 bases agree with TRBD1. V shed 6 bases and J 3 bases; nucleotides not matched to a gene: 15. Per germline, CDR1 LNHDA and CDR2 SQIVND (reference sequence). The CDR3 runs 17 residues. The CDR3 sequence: CASRPGQGRNRVYEQYF. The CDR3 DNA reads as TGTGCCAGTAGGCCTGGACAGGGGAGGAATAGGGTCTACGAGCAGTACTTC.

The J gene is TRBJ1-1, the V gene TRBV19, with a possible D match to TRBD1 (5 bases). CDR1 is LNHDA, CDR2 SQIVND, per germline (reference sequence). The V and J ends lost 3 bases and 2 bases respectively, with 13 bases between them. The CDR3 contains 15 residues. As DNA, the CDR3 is TGTGCCAGTAGTATGTGGGGCAGCCGAAACACTGAAGCTTTCTTT. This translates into CASSMWGSRNTEAFF.

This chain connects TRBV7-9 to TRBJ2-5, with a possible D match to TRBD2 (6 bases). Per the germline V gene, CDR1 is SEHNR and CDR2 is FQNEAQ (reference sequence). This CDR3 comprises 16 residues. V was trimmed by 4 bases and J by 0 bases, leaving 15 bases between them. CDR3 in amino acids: CASSSPRGLYQETQYF. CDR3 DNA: TGTGCCAGCAGCTCACCACGGGGACTCTACCAAGAGACCCAGTACTTC.

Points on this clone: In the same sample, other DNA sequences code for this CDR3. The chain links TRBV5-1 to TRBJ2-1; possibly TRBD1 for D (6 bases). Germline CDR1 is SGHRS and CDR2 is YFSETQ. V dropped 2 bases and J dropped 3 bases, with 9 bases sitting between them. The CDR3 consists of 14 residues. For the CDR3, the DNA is TGCGCCAGCAGCTTAGGGGGTGGCTACAATGAGCAGTTCTTC. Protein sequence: CASSLGGGYNEQFF.

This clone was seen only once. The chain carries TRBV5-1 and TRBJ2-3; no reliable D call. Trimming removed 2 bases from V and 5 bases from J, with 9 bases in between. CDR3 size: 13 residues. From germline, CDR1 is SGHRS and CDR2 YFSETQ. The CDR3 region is CASSFPSGDTQYF. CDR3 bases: TGCGCCAGCAGCTTTCCGTCGGGAGATACGCAGTATTTT.

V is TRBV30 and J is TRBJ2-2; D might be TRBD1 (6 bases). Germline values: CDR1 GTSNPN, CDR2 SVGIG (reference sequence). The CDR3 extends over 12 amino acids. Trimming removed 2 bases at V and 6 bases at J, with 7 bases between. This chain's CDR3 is CAWSSGAGELFF. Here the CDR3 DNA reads TGTGCCTGGAGTTCAGGGGCCGGGGAGCTGTTTTTT. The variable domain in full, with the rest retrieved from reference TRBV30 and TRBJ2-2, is SQTIHQWPATLVQPVGSPLSLECTVEGTSNPNLYWYRQAAGRGLQLLFYSVGIGQISSEVPQNLSASRPQDRQFILSSKKLLLSDSGFYLCAWSSGAGELFFGEGSRLTVL.

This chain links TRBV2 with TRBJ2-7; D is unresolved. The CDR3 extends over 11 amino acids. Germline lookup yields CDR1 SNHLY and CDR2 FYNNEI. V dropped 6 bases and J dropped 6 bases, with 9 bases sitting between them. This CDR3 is CASRGEGEQYF. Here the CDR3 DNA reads TGTGCCAGCAGAGGAGAAGGCGAGCAGTACTTC.

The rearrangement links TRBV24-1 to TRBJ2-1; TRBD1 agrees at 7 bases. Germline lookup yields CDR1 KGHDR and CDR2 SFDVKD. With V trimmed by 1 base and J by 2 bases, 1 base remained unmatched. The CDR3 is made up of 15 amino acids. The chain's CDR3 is CATSDLQGPYNEQFF. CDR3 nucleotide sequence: TGTGCCACCAGTGATTTACAGGGGCCCTACAATGAGCAGTTCTTC.

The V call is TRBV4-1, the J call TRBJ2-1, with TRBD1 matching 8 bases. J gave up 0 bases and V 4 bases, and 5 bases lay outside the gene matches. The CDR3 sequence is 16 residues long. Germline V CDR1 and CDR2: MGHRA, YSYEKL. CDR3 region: CASSPAGTGSYNEQFF. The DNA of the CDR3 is TGCGCCAGCAGCCCGGCCGGGACAGGCTCCTACAATGAGCAGTTCTTC.

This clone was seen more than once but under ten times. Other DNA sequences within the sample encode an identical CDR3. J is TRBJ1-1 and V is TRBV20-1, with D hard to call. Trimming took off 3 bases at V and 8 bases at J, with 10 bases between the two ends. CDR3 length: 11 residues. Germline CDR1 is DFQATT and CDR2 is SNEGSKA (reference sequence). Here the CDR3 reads CSASSGHEAFF. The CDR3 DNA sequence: TGCAGTGCTAGCTCGGGTCACGAAGCTTTCTTT.

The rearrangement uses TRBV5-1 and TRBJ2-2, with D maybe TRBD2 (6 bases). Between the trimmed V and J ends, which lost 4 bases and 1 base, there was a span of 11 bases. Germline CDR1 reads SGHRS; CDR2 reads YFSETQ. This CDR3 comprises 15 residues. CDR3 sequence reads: CASSPYGGNTGELFF. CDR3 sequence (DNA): TGCGCCAGCAGCCCCTACGGGGGGAACACCGGGGAGCTGTTTTTT.

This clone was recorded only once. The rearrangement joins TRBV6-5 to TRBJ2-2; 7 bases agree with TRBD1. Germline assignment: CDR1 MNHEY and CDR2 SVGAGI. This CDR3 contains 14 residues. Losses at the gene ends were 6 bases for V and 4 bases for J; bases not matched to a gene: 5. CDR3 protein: CASSRTGVTGELFF. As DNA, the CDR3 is TGTGCCAGCAGCCGAACAGGGGTCACCGGGGAGCTGTTTTTT.

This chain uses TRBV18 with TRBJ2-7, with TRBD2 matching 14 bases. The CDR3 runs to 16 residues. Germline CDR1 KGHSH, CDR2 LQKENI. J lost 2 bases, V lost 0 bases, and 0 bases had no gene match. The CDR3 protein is CASSPPTSGRAYEQYF. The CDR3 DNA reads TGTGCCAGCTCACCACCGACTAGCGGGAGGGCCTACGAGCAGTACTTC.

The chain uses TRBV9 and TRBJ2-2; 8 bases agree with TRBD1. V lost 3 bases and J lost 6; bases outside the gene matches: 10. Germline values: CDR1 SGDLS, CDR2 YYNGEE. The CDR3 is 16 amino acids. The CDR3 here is CASSGPWTGLAGELFF. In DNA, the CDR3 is TGTGCCAGCAGCGGCCCCTGGACAGGGTTGGCCGGGGAGCTGTTTTTT.

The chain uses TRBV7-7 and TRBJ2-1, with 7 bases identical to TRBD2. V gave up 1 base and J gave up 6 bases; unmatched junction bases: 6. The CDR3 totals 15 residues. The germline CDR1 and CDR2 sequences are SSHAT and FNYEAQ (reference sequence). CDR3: CASSLESGNTNEQFF. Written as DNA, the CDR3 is TGTGCCAGCAGCTTAGAAAGCGGGAATACCAATGAGCAGTTCTTC.

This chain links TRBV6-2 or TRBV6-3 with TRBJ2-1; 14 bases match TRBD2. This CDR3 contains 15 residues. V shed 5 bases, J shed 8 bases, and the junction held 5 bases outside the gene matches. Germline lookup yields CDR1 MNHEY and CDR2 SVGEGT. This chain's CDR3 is CASSKTSGRAYEQFF. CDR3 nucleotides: TGTGCCAGCAGTAAGACTAGCGGGAGGGCCTATGAGCAGTTCTTC.

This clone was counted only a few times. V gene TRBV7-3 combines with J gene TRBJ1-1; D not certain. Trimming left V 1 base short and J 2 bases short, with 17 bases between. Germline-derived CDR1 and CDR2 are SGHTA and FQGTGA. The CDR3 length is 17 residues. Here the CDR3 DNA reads TGTGCCAGCAGCTTAAGAGGTGTCGCTGGCGGTAACACTGAAGCTTTCTTT. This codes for CASSLRGVAGGNTEAFF. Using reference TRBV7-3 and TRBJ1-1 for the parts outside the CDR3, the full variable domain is GAGVSQTPSNKVTEKGKYVELRCDPISGHTALYWYRQSLGQGPEFLIYFQGTGAADDSGLPNDRFFAVRPEGSVSTLKIQRTERGDSAVYLCASSLRGVAGGNTEAFFGQGTRLTVV.

The CDR3 here is CASTLELAGVSYEQYF. CDR3 bases: TGTGCCAGCACCCTCGAGCTAGCGGGAGTCTCCTACGAGCAGTACTTC. The chain links TRBV28 to TRBJ2-7; the match to TRBD2 covers 10 bases. This CDR3 comprises 16 residues. Trimming removed 7 bases from V and 0 bases from J; junction bases left unmatched: 9. The germline V gene encodes CDR1 MDHEN and CDR2 SYDVKM.

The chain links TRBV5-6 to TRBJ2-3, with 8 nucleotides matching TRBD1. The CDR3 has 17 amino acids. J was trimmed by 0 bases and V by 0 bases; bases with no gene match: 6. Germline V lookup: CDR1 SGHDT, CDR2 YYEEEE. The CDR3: CASSLAGRGRSTDTQYF. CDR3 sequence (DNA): TGTGCCAGCAGCTTGGCCGGCAGGGGGCGAAGCACAGATACGCAGTATTTT.

CDR3 nucleotide sequence: TGCGCCAGCAGCCAAGATCAAGGAACGGGGAACTATGGCTACACCTTC. It yields the protein CASSQDQGTGNYGYTF. The chain employs TRBV4-1 and TRBJ1-2; no firm D call. With 0 bases removed from V and 2 bases from J, the gap between germline ends came to 13 bases. The germline gives CDR1 MGHRA, CDR2 YSYEKL. CDR3 length: 16 amino acids.